One and the same sample provided the 20 T cell receptor beta chains below, sequenced in a study of neoadjuvant anti-PD-1 for oral cavity cancer (dated by TCRdb to the early 2020s). What the time point label conveys for this sample: after neoadjuvant nivolumab, at surgical resection. Receptors were amplified or captured by the immunoSEQ multiplex PCR assay. As stored in TCRdb, this immuneACCESS dataset retains in-frame rearrangements with V and J assigned. A fraction of the clones does not appear; measured against another copy, unresolved V genes explain less than half of the discrepancy, and the remainder lacks a known reason. Here the sample has just under 70,000 clones; 85% occur a single time. Approximately 3% of the sample rests with the top ten. The sample was PBMCs, taken after nivolumab (anti-PD-1) treatment. All receptors derive from a person between 35 and 79 years old with oral cavity squamous cell carcinoma.

This chain connects TRBV19 to TRBJ1-1; D is uncertain. Germline V gene sequence: CDR1 LNHDA, CDR2 SQIVND (reference sequence). This CDR3 is 16 amino acids long. Trimming cost V 1 base and J 0 bases, with 12 bases left between them. CDR3 loop: CASSIGGTRVNTEAFF. DNA for the CDR3: TGTGCCAGTAGTATAGGAGGCACGAGGGTGAACACTGAAGCTTTCTTT.

The rearrangement joins TRBV27 to TRBJ2-1; D is unresolved. Trimming stripped 5 bases from V and 6 bases from J, with 17 bases between. CDR3 length: 15 residues. Germline loops: CDR1 MNHEY, CDR2 SMNVEV (reference sequence). CDR3 in amino acids: CASSPSVILGNEQFF. Here the CDR3 DNA reads TGTGCCAGCAGTCCTAGTGTAATCCTCGGCAATGAGCAGTTCTTC.

This rearrangement joins TRBV6-5 to TRBJ2-7; 16 bases are a match to TRBD2. V gave up 8 bases and J gave up 7 bases; unmatched junction bases: 2. Germline V gene sequence: CDR1 MNHEY, CDR2 SVGAGI. This CDR3 contains 13 residues. CDR3 sequence: CASSGLAGGEQYF. The CDR3 bases are TGTGCCAGCTCGGGACTAGCGGGAGGGGAGCAGTACTTC.

The gene calls are TRBV6-6 and TRBJ1-4; D remains ambiguous. Germline CDR1 is MNHNY and CDR2 is SVGAGI (reference sequence). CDR3 length: 13 amino acids. V dropped 6 bases and J dropped 4 bases, with 9 bases sitting between them. Here the CDR3 DNA reads TGTGCCAGCAGGGCGTCCCTTAATGAAAAACTGTTTTTT. Protein product: CASRASLNEKLFF.

This chain connects TRBV9 to TRBJ2-7, with a weak D call TRBD1 (6 bases). Germline V gene sequence: CDR1 SGDLS, CDR2 YYNGEE. The V end was cut by 4 bases, the J end by 0 bases, with 20 bases between. CDR3 length: 17 residues. The CDR3 reads CASSTGAPQGRSYEQYF. The CDR3 DNA follows: TGTGCCAGCAGCACCGGGGCCCCACAGGGACGCTCCTACGAGCAGTACTTC.

This chain uses TRBV5-1 with TRBJ2-3; 7 nucleotides match TRBD1. J lost 3 bases, V lost 10 bases, and 8 bases had no gene match. Germline-derived CDR1 and CDR2 are SGHRS and YFSETQ. The CDR3 runs 13 residues. The DNA for the CDR3 is TGCGCCTCCCGTGAGGGGGCGACAGATACGCAGTATTTT. It encodes CASREGATDTQYF.

V gene TRBV6-1 combines with J gene TRBJ2-3; 12 bases map to TRBD2. Germline V gene sequence: CDR1 MNHNS, CDR2 SASEGT. The J segment lost 0 bases and the V segment lost 7 bases, leaving 2 bases of the junction unmatched. The CDR3 sequence is 15 residues long. CDR3: CASTGTSGSTDTQYF. As DNA, the CDR3 is TGTGCCAGCACCGGGACTAGCGGGAGCACAGATACGCAGTATTTT.

This clone was seen only once. This sequence joins TRBV29-1 and TRBJ2-4; unclear D gene. Trimming cost V 4 bases and J 1 base, with 8 bases left between them. Germline lookup yields CDR1 SQVTM and CDR2 ANQGSEA. The CDR3 has 13 residues. CDR3 protein: CSVVVGAKNIQYF. The CDR3 coding sequence is TGCAGCGTTGTAGTTGGTGCCAAAAACATTCAGTACTTC.

This clone was found once. The V and J genes are TRBV5-6 and TRBJ2-5; D call uncertain. V lost 1 base to trimming and J lost 5 bases, with 3 bases between them. CDR1 is SGHDT, CDR2 YYEEEE, per germline. CDR3 length: 11 residues. CDR3 sequence: CASSLFETQYF. The CDR3 DNA follows: TGTGCCAGCAGCTTGTTTGAGACCCAGTACTTC.

In its sample, this clone was seen a few times. The chain is built from TRBV11-2 and TRBJ1-4; 9 bases map to TRBD1. Losses at the gene ends were 2 bases for V and 5 bases for J; bases not matched to a gene: 3. This CDR3 region has 15 residues. CDR1 is SGHAT, CDR2 FQNNGV, per germline. The CDR3: CASSLMTGGNEKLFF. Written as DNA, the CDR3 is TGTGCCAGCAGCTTAATGACAGGGGGGAATGAAAAACTGTTTTTT.

The rearrangement joins TRBV6-5 to TRBJ1-4; D is unresolved. From germline, CDR1 is MNHEY and CDR2 SVGAGI. This CDR3 comprises 13 residues. V dropped 2 bases and J dropped 4 bases, with 5 bases sitting between them. Here the CDR3 reads CASSYDRNEKLFF. DNA of the CDR3: TGTGCCAGCAGTTACGACCGTAATGAAAAACTGTTTTTT.

The J gene is TRBJ2-3, the V gene TRBV14; D gene ambiguous. The CDR3 has 12 residues. The V gene's germline CDR1 is SGHDN and CDR2 FVKESK. V gave up 0 bases and J gave up 2 bases, with 0 bases separating them. CDR3 loop: CASSQDTDTQYF. For the CDR3, the DNA is TGTGCCAGCAGCCAAGACACAGATACGCAGTATTTT. Together with reference TRBV14 and TRBJ2-3, the CDR3 gives the full variable domain: EAGVTQFPSHSVIEKGQTVTLRCDPISGHDNLYWYRRVMGKEIKFLLHFVKESKQDESGMPNNRFLAERTGGTYSTLKVQPAELEDSGVYFCASSQDTDTQYFGPGTRLTVL.

The chain recombines TRBV29-1 with TRBJ2-2; 7 positions agree with TRBD1. J gave up 2 bases and V 5 bases, and 8 bases lay outside the gene matches. Germline CDR1 and CDR2: SQVTM and ANQGSEA. The CDR3 length is 15 residues. CDR3 nucleotide sequence: TGCAGCGTTATACCGGGACAGCTAAACACCGGGGAGCTGTTTTTT. This codes for CSVIPGQLNTGELFF.

This rearrangement joins TRBV2 to TRBJ2-2; D not certain. The length of the CDR3 is 12 residues. Trimming took 5 bases from V and 7 from J, leaving 8 bases between them. Per germline, CDR1 SNHLY and CDR2 FYNNEI. In nucleotides, the CDR3 is TGTGCCAGCAGTTATACTGACGGGGAGCTGTTTTTT. This sequence encodes CASSYTDGELFF.

The chain recombines TRBV5-6 with TRBJ1-3; D ambiguous. Germline V lookup: CDR1 SGHDT, CDR2 YYEEEE. The length of the CDR3 is 13 residues. Trimming took 4 bases from V and 4 from J, leaving 9 bases between them. The CDR3 sequence: CASSPAAGNTIYF. The CDR3 DNA is TGTGCCAGCAGCCCGGCCGCAGGAAACACCATATATTTT.

In this sample, this clone turned up a few times. This rearrangement joins TRBV5-1 to TRBJ2-7; 8 bases agree with TRBD1. With V trimmed by 7 bases and J by 5 bases, 8 bases remained unmatched. The CDR3 contains 13 residues. Germline lookup yields CDR1 SGHRS and CDR2 YFSETQ. The CDR3 DNA reads as TGCGCCAGCCGATTAGGACAGGGAAACGAGCAGTACTTC. Its translation: CASRLGQGNEQYF.

The CDR3 DNA is TGTGCCAGCAGTGATGGGGTTGTGAACACTGAAGCTTTCTTT. Its translation is CASSDGVVNTEAFF. The V call is TRBV6-1, the J call TRBJ1-1; no clear D. The CDR3 contains 14 residues. V lost 3 bases and J lost 0, with 8 bases in between. Germline V CDR1 and CDR2: MNHNS, SASEGT.

The CDR3 region is CASSPWDNEQYF. The CDR3 coding sequence is TGTGCCAGCAGTCCGTGGGATAACGAGCAGTACTTC. The V gene is TRBV6-6, the J gene TRBJ2-7; D unclear. Trimming left V 5 bases short and J 5 bases short, with 10 bases between. The CDR3 consists of 12 residues. Germline V lookup: CDR1 MNHNY, CDR2 SVGAGI (reference sequence).

The chain links TRBV7-6 to TRBJ2-3, with unresolved D. The germline gives CDR1 SGHVS, CDR2 FNYEAQ. The CDR3 consists of 12 residues. The V gene lost 5 bases and the J gene lost 1 base, with 4 bases spanning the gap. CDR3 region: CASSRGTDTQYF. CDR3 in DNA: TGTGCCAGCAGCCGTGGCACAGATACGCAGTATTTT.

The V call is TRBV6-5, the J call TRBJ2-7; 11 nucleotides match TRBD1. Germline V gives CDR1 MNHEY, CDR2 SVGAGI. There are 15 residues in the CDR3. Trimming took 6 bases from V and 3 from J; bases not matched to a gene: 7. The CDR3 bases are TGTGCCAGCAGCCCTGGGACAGGGGGAGTCTACGAGCAGTACTTC. Amino acid sequence: CASSPGTGGVYEQYF.